This T cell receptor beta chain appears in the sequencing data of a study of a mutant IDH1 vaccine in newly diagnosed glioma. Study details: Patients in the study were vaccinated eight times, receiving shots in weeks 1, 3, 5, 7, 11, 15, 19 and 23. Radiotherapy alone preceded vaccination by 4-6 weeks; alternatively, vaccination started with temozolomide cycles.

Method: immunoSEQ multiplex PCR; TCRdb's copy keeps in-frame clones and lacks some. Here the sample spans over 30,000 clones, approximately 53% being singletons. The study, taken as a whole, reports: Alterations occurring in top peripheral T cell clonotypes seemed unrelated to pseudoprogression. Among all patients, vaccine-induced immune responses occurred in around 93%.

This sample's time point: week 5, during vaccination. Each vaccine dose was 300 ug of mutant IDH1 20-mer peptide, with topical imiquimod. A word on this clone: Antigen: not known.

The sequence derives from a woman aged 18-35 years with glioma. The material sequenced was PBMCs, taken from a glioma patient whose treatment included an IDH1 peptide vaccine.

CDR3 in DNA: TGTGCCAGCAGCTACCTCCAGGGGTCAGGGGGCTACAATGAGCAGTTCTTC. Translation gives CASSYLQGSGGYNEQFF. This chain links TRBV11-3 with TRBJ2-1, with 7 bases matching TRBD1. CDR3 length: 17 residues. CDR1 is SGHNT, CDR2 YENEEA, per germline. J gave up 3 bases and V 4 bases, and 12 bases lay outside the gene matches.